This T cell receptor beta chain originates from a study of T cell changes during pregnancy in multiple sclerosis. TCRdb's copy holds only in-frame clones and misses some; the assay was immunoSEQ multiplex PCR. The repertoire has 35,000 to 55,000 clones, around 89% of them found once; the top ten carry roughly 1.2%. Specimen: CD4+ T cells from peripheral blood mononuclear cells, collected after pregnancy. This clonotype was obtained from a female donor with multiple sclerosis, enrolled in a pregnancy study.

The CDR3 region has the DNA TGTGGGGCTAGCGGATACAATGAGCAGTTCTTC. Its translation is CGASGYNEQFF. V and J are TRBV30 and TRBJ2-1; 7 bases match TRBD2. Germline CDR1 reads GTSNPN; CDR2 reads SVGIG (reference sequence). The CDR3 consists of 11 residues.